This TCR beta chain was sequenced in a study of blood T cell repertoires in COVID-19. The wider study: Collection of acute and convalescent COVID-19 samples took place in the United States, Italy and Spain.

Sequenced by immunoSEQ multiplex PCR; TCRdb stores in-frame clones only, minus some. The sample contains 64,000 or so clones, about 72% of which appear only once. V lost 3 bases and J lost 5, with 16 bases in between. Germline V gene data show CDR1 as SGHVS and CDR2 as FQNEAQ. This CDR3 spans 15 amino acids. The rearrangement joins TRBV7-8 to TRBJ2-5; tentative D call: TRBD1 (6 bases). The clonotype originates from a man older than 75 with acute or convalescent COVID-19. Sequencing was carried out using peripheral blood. The DNA of the CDR3 is TGTGCCAGCAGCTTCGGATCGGGGACATGGGAGACCCAGTACTTC. Translating it yields CASSFGSGTWETQYF.